Listed below are T cell receptor beta chains from one sample, sequenced in a study of Ad26.COV2.S vaccination and SARS-CoV-2 variants. Data came from immunoSEQ multiplex PCR; TCRdb stores just in-frame clones and leaves some out. The sample contains fewer than 400,000 clones, 80% to 90% of which appear only once. Sample: peripheral blood, taken in a trial of Ad26.COV2.S vaccine versus placebo. The origin of the receptors is a person between 18 and 65 years old who received the Ad26.COV2.S COVID-19 vaccine or a placebo. CDR3s include the opening cysteine and the closing phenylalanine or tryptophan. A D gene is named only where the DNA matches it firmly. Clone size is shown for a subset of rows, as once, few, many or a class of expanded clone.

TRBV5-4	.	TRBJ2-2	TRBD1	16	TGTGCCAGCACTTCTAAAAGACAGGGGGTCACCGGGGAGCTGTTTTTT	CASTSKRQGVTGELFF
TRBV13	.	TRBJ1-3	.	14	TGTGCCAGCAGCTTACAGGGAGGTGGAAACACCATATATTTT	CASSLQGGGNTIYF
TRBV19	.	TRBJ2-3	TRBD2	15	TGTGCCAGTAATGAGGGCGGGACTACCACAGATACGCAGTATTTT	CASNEGGTTTDTQYF
TRBV2	few	TRBJ1-6	.	12	TGTGCCAGCAGGGGTGGGAATTCACCCCTCCACTTT	CASRGGNSPLHF
TRBV27	.	TRBJ1-2	.	13	TGTGCCAGCAGTTCGGGACCTTACTATGGCTACACCTTC	CASSSGPYYGYTF
TRBV5-8	.	TRBJ2-7	TRBD2	14	TGTGCCAGCAGTACCAGCGGGGGGTCCTACGAGCAGTACTTC	CASSTSGGSYEQYF
TRBV30	.	TRBJ1-2	TRBD1	13	TGTGCCTGGACAACAGGGGCTGTCTATGGCTACACCTTC	CAWTTGAVYGYTF
TRBV13	.	TRBJ2-3	TRBD1	13	TGTGCCACGGGAAGACAGGGAACAGATACGCAGTATTTT	CATGRQGTDTQYF
TRBV19	.	TRBJ2-7	TRBD1	15	TGTGCCAGTAGTGAAACCCGGGACAGCAACGGGGAGCAGTACTTC	CASSETRDSNGEQYF
TRBV5-6	.	TRBJ2-1	.	16	TGTGCCAGCAGCTTGGTCTGGACGGGGAGCTACAATGAGCAGTTCTTC	CASSLVWTGSYNEQFF
TRBV3-1/TRBV3-2	.	TRBJ2-7	.	15	TGTGCCAGCAGCCAAGCCCGGGCAGGGATCGCCGAGCAGTACTTC	CASSQARAGIAEQYF
TRBV6-1	.	TRBJ1-2	.	17	TGTGCCAGCAGTGAAAGGGGGAAGGGGCCCTTTAACTATGGCTACACCTTC	CASSERGKGPFNYGYTF
TRBV3-1/TRBV3-2	once	TRBJ2-1	.	15	TGTGCCAGCAGCACCGATAGAGCGGTGTACAATGAGCAGTTCTTC	CASSTDRAVYNEQFF
TRBV18	.	TRBJ1-2	.	14	TGTGCCAGCTCACCACTTCGCAGCGTCTATGGCTACACCTTC	CASSPLRSVYGYTF
TRBV30	.	TRBJ1-2	.	14	TGTGCCTGGAGTCCAAGGGGCCGCACCCGCGGCTACACCTTC	CAWSPRGRTRGYTF
TRBV6-5	.	TRBJ2-1	.	13	TGTGCCAGCAGATCAGGGGGAGGGAATGAGCAGTTCTTC	CASRSGGGNEQFF
TRBV13	.	TRBJ2-7	.	12	TGTGCCAGCAGCTTCCCCTCGCGGGAGCAGTACTTC	CASSFPSREQYF
TRBV18	once	TRBJ2-5	.	14	TGTGCCAGCTCCCCGCGCCAAACACAAGAGACCCAGTACTTC	CASSPRQTQETQYF
TRBV6-4	.	TRBJ1-1	.	14	TGTGCCAGCAGTGAGTCCCACGGGGCCACTGAAGCTTTCTTT	CASSESHGATEAFF
TRBV29-1	.	TRBJ1-3	.	13	TGCAGCGTTGACATTGACTCTGGAAACACCATATATTTT	CSVDIDSGNTIYF
TRBV7-2	.	TRBJ1-1	.	14	TGTGCCAGCAGCAAACAGACAAAGAACACTGAAGCTTTCTTT	CASSKQTKNTEAFF
TRBV3-1/TRBV3-2	once	TRBJ1-2	.	12	TGTGCCAGCAGCCTCCCATGGGGTGGCTACACCTTC	CASSLPWGGYTF
TRBV6-4	.	TRBJ2-7	.	13	TGTGCCAGCAGTGACGATGGGGGAGGTCTGCAGTACTTC	CASSDDGGGLQYF
TRBV27	few	TRBJ1-6	.	14	TGTGCCAGCAGTTCCGGGGGATATAATTCACCCCTCCACTTT	CASSSGGYNSPLHF
TRBV7-8	.	TRBJ2-7	.	16	TGTGCCAGCAGCTTAATTCAGGGGATGGGAGCCTACGAGCAGTACTTC	CASSLIQGMGAYEQYF
TRBV4-1	.	TRBJ2-2	TRBD1	16	TGCGCCAGCAGCCAAGCAGGGGGCGGTGTCACCGGGGAGCTGTTTTTT	CASSQAGGGVTGELFF
TRBV5-1	.	TRBJ1-1	.	16	TGCGCCAGCACCCCTCGGATCGGGGCCGGGGACACTGAAGCTTTCTTT	CASTPRIGAGDTEAFF
TRBV7-9	.	TRBJ1-1	TRBD1	12	TGTGCCAGCAGCTTAGGACAGGGGATCGCTTTCTTT	CASSLGQGIAFF
TRBV3-1/TRBV3-2	.	TRBJ2-1	.	16	TGTGCCAGCAGCCAGGCGTTTCAAGGACCTTACAATGAGCAGTTCTTC	CASSQAFQGPYNEQFF
TRBV18	once	TRBJ2-5	TRBD1	14	TGTGCCAGCTCATCCACAGGGGAACAAGAGACCCAGTACTTC	CASSSTGEQETQYF
TRBV24-1	.	TRBJ1-5	.	14	TGTGCCACCAGTGACCCAGGGGCCAATCAGCCCCAGCATTTT	CATSDPGANQPQHF
TRBV5-4	once	TRBJ1-2	.	14	TGTGCCAGCAGCTTGGGGAATGCTAACTATGGCTACACCTTC	CASSLGNANYGYTF
TRBV10-3	.	TRBJ1-6	.	13	TGTGCCATGAAGGACAGCTTCGGTTCACCCCTCCACTTT	CAMKDSFGSPLHF
TRBV5-1	.	TRBJ1-1	TRBD1	14	TGCGCCAGCAGCTTGGGGACAGGGGTCACTGAAGCTTTCTTT	CASSLGTGVTEAFF
TRBV6-4	.	TRBJ2-5	TRBD2	14	TGTGCCAGCAGTGAAGGTGGACTAGCCACGACCCAGTACTTC	CASSEGGLATTQYF
TRBV6-5	.	TRBJ1-3	.	15	TGTGCCAGCAGTTACTCGATCCAGTCTGGAAACACCATATATTTT	CASSYSIQSGNTIYF
TRBV19	.	TRBJ2-2	.	14	TGTGCCAGTAGTCCCCGGGCGAACACCGGGGAGCTGTTTTTT	CASSPRANTGELFF
TRBV5-4	.	TRBJ1-1	.	16	TGTGCCAGCAGCCCCACCGGATTCCCTATGAACACTGAAGCTTTCTTT	CASSPTGFPMNTEAFF
TRBV4-2	once	TRBJ1-2	.	17	TGTGCCAGCAGCCAAGATATCCCCCAGGGGAGAAACTATGGCTACACCTTC	CASSQDIPQGRNYGYTF
TRBV6-5	.	TRBJ1-2	TRBD1	15	TGTGCCAGCAATAGGGGGCGGACCTATAACTATGGCTACACCTTC	CASNRGRTYNYGYTF
TRBV29-1	.	TRBJ1-1	.	12	TGCAGCGCTGAGGATTGGAACACTGAAGCTTTCTTT	CSAEDWNTEAFF
TRBV6-2/TRBV6-3	.	TRBJ2-1	.	14	TGTGCCAGCAGTTACGGAGGACCCGGGAATGAGCAGTTCTTC	CASSYGGPGNEQFF
TRBV19	.	TRBJ2-5	.	15	TGTGCCAGTAGTATGGCCTTTGGGACCCAAGAGACCCAGTACTTC	CASSMAFGTQETQYF
TRBV7-2	.	TRBJ1-2	.	13	TGTGCCAGCAGCTTCGACCGAAACTATGGCTACACCTTC	CASSFDRNYGYTF
TRBV19	once	TRBJ2-2	TRBD1	14	TGTGCCAGTGGGGGACAGGCGAACACCGGGGAGCTGTTTTTT	CASGGQANTGELFF
TRBV11-2	.	TRBJ1-2	TRBD1	16	TGTGCCAGCAGCTTATTTGGAAGGCGACAGGGGGCCGGCTACACCTTC	CASSLFGRRQGAGYTF
TRBV5-8	.	TRBJ1-1	.	15	TGTGCCAGCAGCCCTGGCGACAGTTACCACACTGAAGCTTTCTTT	CASSPGDSYHTEAFF
TRBV3-1/TRBV3-2	.	TRBJ2-1	TRBD2	19	TGTGCCAGCAGCCAAGAACAGCGGGGGGGCTATTCTGTCTACAATGAGCAGTTCTTC	CASSQEQRGGYSVYNEQFF